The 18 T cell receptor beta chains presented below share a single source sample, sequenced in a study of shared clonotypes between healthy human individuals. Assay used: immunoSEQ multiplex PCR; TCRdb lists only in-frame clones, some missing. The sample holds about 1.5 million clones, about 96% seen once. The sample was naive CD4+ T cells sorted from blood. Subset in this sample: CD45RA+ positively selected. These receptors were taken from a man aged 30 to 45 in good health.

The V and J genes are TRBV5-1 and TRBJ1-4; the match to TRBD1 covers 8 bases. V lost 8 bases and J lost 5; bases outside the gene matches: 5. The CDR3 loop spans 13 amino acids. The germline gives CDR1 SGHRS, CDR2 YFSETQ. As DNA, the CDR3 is TGCGCCAGGGGGACAGGAGTAAATGAAAAACTGTTTTTT. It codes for CARGTGVNEKLFF. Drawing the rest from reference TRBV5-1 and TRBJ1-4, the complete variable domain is KAGVTQTPRYLIKTRGQQVTLSCSPISGHRSVSWYQQTPGQGLQFLFEYFSETQRNKGNFPGRFSGRQFSNSRSEMNVSTLELGDSALYLCARGTGVNEKLFFGSGTQLSVL.

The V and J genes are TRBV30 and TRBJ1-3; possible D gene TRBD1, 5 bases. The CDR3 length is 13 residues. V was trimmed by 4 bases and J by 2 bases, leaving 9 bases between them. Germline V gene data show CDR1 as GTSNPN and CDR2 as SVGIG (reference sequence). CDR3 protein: CAWTRGPGNTIYF. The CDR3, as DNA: TGTGCCTGGACGAGGGGCCCTGGAAACACCATATATTTT. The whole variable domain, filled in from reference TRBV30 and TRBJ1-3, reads SQTIHQWPATLVQPVGSPLSLECTVEGTSNPNLYWYRQAAGRGLQLLFYSVGIGQISSEVPQNLSASRPQDRQFILSSKKLLLSDSGFYLCAWTRGPGNTIYFGEGSWLTVV.

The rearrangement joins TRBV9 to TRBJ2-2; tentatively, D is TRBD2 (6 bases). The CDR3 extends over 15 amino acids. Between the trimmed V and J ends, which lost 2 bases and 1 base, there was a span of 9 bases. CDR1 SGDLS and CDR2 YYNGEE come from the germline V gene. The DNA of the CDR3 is TGTGCCAGCAGCGTGGAGGGACGGAACACCGGGGAGCTGTTTTTT. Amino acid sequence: CASSVEGRNTGELFF.

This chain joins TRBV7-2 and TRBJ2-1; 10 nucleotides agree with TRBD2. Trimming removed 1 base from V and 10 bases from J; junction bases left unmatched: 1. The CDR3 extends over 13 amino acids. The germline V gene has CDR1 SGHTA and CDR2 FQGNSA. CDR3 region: CASSLETSGEQFF. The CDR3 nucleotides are TGTGCCAGCAGCTTAGAGACTAGCGGGGAGCAGTTCTTC.

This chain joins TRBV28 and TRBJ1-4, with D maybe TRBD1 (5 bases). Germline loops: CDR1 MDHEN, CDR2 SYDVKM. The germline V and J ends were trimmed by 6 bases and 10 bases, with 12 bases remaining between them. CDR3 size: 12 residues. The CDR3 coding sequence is TGTGCCAGCAGAGTAACGGGGGGAAAACTGTTTTTT. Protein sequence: CASRVTGGKLFF.

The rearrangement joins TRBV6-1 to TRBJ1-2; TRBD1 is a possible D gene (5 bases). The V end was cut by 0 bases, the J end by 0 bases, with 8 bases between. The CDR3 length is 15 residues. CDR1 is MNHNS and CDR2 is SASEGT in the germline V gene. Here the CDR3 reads CASSEAGGANYGYTF. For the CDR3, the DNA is TGTGCCAGCAGTGAAGCGGGGGGAGCTAACTATGGCTACACCTTC.

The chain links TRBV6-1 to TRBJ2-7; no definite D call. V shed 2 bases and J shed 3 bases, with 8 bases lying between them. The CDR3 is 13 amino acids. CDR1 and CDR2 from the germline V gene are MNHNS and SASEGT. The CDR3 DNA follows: TGTGCCAGCAGTGAACCTGGGATCTACGAGCAGTACTTC. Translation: CASSEPGIYEQYF.

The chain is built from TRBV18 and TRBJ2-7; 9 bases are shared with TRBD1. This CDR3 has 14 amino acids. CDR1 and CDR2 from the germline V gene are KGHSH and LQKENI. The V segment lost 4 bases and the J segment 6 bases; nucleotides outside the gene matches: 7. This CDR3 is CASSLGQGLSEQYF. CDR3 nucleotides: TGTGCCAGCTCACTGGGACAGGGTTTAAGCGAGCAGTACTTC.

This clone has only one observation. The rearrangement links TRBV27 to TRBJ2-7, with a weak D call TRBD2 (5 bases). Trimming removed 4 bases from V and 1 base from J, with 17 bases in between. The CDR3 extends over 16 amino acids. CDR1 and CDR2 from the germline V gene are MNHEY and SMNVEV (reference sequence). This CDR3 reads CASSYIRLGSSYEQYF. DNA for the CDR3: TGTGCCAGCAGTTATATAAGACTTGGGAGTTCCTACGAGCAGTACTTC.

CDR3 in amino acids: CASSLSDRAPGNTIYF. The CDR3, as DNA: TGTGCCAGCAGTTTGTCCGACAGGGCCCCTGGAAACACCATATATTTT. J is TRBJ1-3 and V is TRBV28, with 7 bases aligning to TRBD1. The CDR3 consists of 16 residues. Germline CDR1 and CDR2: MDHEN and SYDVKM. With 3 bases clipped from V and 2 bases from J, the junction kept 7 bases outside the gene matches.

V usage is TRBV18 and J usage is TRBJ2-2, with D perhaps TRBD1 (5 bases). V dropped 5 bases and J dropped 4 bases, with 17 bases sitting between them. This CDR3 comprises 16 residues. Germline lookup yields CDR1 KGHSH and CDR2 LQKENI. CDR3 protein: CASSTTALGSTGELFF. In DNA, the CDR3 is TGTGCCAGCTCAACGACAGCCCTAGGATCCACCGGGGAGCTGTTTTTT.

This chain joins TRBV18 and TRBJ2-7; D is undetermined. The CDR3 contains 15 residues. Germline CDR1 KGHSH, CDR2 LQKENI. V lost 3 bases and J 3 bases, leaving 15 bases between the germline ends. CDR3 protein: CASSPGGNNYYEQYF. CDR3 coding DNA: TGTGCCAGCTCACCTGGTGGGAACAACTACTACGAGCAGTACTTC.

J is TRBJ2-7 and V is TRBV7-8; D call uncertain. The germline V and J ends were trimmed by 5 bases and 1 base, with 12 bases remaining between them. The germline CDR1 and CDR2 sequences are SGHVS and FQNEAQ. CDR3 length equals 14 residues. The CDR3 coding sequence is TGTGCCAGCAGCCACCGTGGCAGGTCCTACGAGCAGTACTTC. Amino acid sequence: CASSHRGRSYEQYF.

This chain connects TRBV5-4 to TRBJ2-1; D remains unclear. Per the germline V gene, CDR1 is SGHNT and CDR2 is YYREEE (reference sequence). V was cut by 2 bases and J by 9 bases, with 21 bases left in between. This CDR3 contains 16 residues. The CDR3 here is CASSFLVAWDVSEQFF. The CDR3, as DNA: TGTGCCAGCAGCTTTCTAGTAGCCTGGGATGTTTCTGAGCAGTTCTTC.

In DNA form, the CDR3 reads TGTGCCAGCAATAAAATGTTGGGTTCGGGCTACACCTTC. Protein sequence: CASNKMLGSGYTF. The genes are TRBV25-1 and TRBJ1-2, with D unclear. Germline V gives CDR1 MGHDK, CDR2 SYGVNS. V gave up 7 bases and J gave up 8 bases, with 17 bases separating them. The CDR3 contains 13 residues.

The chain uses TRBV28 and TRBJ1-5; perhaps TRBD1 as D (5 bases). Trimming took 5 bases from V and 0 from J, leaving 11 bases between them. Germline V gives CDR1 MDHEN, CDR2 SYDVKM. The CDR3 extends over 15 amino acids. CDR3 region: CASSTDSYSNQPQHF. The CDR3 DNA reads TGTGCCAGCAGTACAGACAGTTATAGCAATCAGCCCCAGCATTTT.

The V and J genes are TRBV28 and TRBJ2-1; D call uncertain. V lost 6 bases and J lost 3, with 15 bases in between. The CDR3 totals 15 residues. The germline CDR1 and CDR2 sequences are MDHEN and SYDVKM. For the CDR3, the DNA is TGTGCCAGCAGAACCATAAGGACCGGCTACAATGAGCAGTTCTTC. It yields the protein CASRTIRTGYNEQFF.

DNA of the CDR3: TGTGCCAGCGCAGGACAGGGAGGGAACGAGCAGTACTTC. Translation gives CASAGQGGNEQYF. The chain couples TRBV19 to TRBJ2-7, with D possibly matching TRBD1 (8 bases). This CDR3 contains 13 residues. The germline gives CDR1 LNHDA, CDR2 SQIVND (reference sequence). Trimming took off 9 bases at V and 5 bases at J, with 17 bases between the two ends.